This T cell receptor (beta chain) originates from a study of blood T cell repertoires in COVID-19. About the research overall: Samples came from the United States, Italy and Spain, spanning acute and convalescent COVID-19. Sources were T cells, B-cell-depleted T cells, or PBMCs; the material itself was cDNA or gDNA.

Germline CDR1 and CDR2: MNHEY and SVGAGI. The ends were cut back, 8 bases at V and 1 base at J, with 17 bases in the middle. This CDR3 comprises 15 residues. Authors' processing steps: Estimation of nucleated cell counts relied on the amplification of reference gene primers. Using immunoSEQ multiplex PCR, the repertoire was profiled, and TCRdb retains in-frame clones only, with some absent. The D gene and trimming were derived from the DNA, and the V and J assignments and clone size from that table. The table has 60,000 to 80,000 clones, 70% to 90% seen once; the top ten hold roughly 24%. The sequence was obtained from a man in his forties or fifties with acute or convalescent COVID-19. Material: peripheral blood. The chain employs TRBV6-5 and TRBJ1-1, with D perhaps matching TRBD1 (5 bases). The DNA of the CDR3 is TGTGCCAGCTTCCAGAGCGGGGGGGAGAACACTGAAGCTTTCTTT. As protein: CASFQSGGENTEAFF.